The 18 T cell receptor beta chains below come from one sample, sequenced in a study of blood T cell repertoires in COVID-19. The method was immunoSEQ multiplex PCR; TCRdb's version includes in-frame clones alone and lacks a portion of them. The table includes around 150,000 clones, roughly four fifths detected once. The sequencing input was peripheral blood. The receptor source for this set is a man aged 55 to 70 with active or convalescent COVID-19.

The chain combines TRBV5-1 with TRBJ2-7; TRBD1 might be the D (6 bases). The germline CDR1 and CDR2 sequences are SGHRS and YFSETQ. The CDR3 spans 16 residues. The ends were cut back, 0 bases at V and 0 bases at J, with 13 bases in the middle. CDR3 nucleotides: TGCGCCAGCAGCTTGGGGGACACGGCGAGCTCCTACGAGCAGTACTTC. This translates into CASSLGDTASSYEQYF.

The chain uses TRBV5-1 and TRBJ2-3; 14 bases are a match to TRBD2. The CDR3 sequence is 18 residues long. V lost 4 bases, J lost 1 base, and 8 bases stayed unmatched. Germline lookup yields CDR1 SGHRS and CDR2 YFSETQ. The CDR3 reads CASSSGLAGGSGTDTQYF. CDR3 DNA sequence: TGCGCCAGCAGCAGTGGACTAGCGGGAGGATCCGGCACAGATACGCAGTATTTT.

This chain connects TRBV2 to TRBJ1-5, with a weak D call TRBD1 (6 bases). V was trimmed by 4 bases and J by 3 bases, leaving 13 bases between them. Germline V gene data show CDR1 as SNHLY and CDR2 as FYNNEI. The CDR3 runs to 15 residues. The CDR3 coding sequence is TGTGCCAGCAGTGGACAGGTTAATAACAATCAGCCCCAGCATTTT. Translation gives CASSGQVNNNQPQHF. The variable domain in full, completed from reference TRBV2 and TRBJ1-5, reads EPEVTQTPSHQVTQMGQEVILRCVPISNHLYFYWYRQILGQKVEFLVSFYNNEISEKSEIFDDQFSVERPDGSNFTLKIRSTKLEDSAMYFCASSGQVNNNQPQHFGDGTRLSIL.

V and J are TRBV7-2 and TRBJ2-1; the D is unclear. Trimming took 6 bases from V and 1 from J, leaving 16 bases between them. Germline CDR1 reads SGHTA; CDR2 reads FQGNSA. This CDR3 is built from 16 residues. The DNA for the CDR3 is TGTGCCAGCAGGTCCAGCTGGAGTCATTCCTACAATGAGCAGTTCTTC. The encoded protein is CASRSSWSHSYNEQFF. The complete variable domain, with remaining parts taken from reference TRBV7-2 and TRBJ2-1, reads GAGVSQSPSNKVTEKGKDVELRCDPISGHTALYWYRQSLGQGLEFLIYFQGNSAPDKSGLPSDRFSAERTGGSVSTLTIQRTQQEDSAVYLCASRSSWSHSYNEQFFGPGTRLTVL.

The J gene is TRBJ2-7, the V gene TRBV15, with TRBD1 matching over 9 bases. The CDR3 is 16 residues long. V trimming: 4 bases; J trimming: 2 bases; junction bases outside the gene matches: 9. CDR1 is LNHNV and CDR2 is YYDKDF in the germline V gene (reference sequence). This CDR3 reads CATSNYPGTGTYEQYF. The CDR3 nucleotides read TGTGCCACCAGCAATTATCCCGGGACAGGGACCTACGAGCAGTACTTC.

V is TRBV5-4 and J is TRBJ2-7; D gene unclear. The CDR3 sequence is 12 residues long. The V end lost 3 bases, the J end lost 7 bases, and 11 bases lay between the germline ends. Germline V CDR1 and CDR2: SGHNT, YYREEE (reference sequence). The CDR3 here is CASSSPAREQYF. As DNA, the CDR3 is TGTGCCAGCAGCTCCCCCGCGCGAGAGCAGTACTTC.

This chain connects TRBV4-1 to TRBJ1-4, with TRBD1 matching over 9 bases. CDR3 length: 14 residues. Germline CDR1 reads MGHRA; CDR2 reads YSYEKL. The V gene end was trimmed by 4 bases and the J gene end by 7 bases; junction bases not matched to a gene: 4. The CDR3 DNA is TGCGCCAGCAGCCCCGGGACAGGGTTTGAAAAACTGTTTTTT. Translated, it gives CASSPGTGFEKLFF.

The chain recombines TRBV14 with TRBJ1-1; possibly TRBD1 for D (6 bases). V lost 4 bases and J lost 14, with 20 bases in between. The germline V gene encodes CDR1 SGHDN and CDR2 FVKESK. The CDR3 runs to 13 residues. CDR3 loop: CASSPYTGGSSFF. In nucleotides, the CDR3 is TGTGCCAGCAGCCCATACACGGGGGGCTCATCGTTCTTT.

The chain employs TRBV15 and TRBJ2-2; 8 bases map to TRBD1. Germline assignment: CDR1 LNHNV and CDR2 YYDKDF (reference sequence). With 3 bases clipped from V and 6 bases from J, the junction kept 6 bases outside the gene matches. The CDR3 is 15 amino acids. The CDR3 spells CATSRTGVGAGELFF. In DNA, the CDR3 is TGTGCCACCAGCAGGACAGGGGTTGGGGCCGGGGAGCTGTTTTTT.

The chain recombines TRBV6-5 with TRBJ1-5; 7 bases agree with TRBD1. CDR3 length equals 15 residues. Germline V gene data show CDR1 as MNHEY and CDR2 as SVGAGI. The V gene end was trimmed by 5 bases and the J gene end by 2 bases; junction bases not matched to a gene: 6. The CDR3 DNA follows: TGTGCCAGCAGTATAGGGGGCTGGGGCAATCAGCCCCAGCATTTT. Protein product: CASSIGGWGNQPQHF.

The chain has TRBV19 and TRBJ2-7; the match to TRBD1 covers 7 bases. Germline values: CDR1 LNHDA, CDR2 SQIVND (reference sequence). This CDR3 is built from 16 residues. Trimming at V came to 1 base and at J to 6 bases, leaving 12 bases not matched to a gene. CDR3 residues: CASSIGAGIPGGEQYF. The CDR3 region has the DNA TGTGCCAGTAGTATAGGGGCAGGGATCCCAGGGGGCGAGCAGTACTTC.

The CDR3 DNA reads as TGTGCCAGCAGTTTGTATACCTTCCGGGACAGGGATCATGGCTACACCTTC. Translating it yields CASSLYTFRDRDHGYTF. V is TRBV28 and J is TRBJ1-2; 9 bases map to TRBD1. This CDR3 comprises 17 residues. Germline V gene lookup returns CDR1 MDHEN and CDR2 SYDVKM. V dropped 3 bases and J dropped 6; count of bases not matched to a gene: 14.

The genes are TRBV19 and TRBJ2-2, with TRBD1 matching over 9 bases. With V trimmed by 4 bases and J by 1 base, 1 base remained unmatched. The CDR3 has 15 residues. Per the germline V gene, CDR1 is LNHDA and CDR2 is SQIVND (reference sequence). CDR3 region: CASSTGQGNTGELFF. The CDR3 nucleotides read TGTGCCAGTAGTACGGGACAGGGGAACACCGGGGAGCTGTTTTTT.

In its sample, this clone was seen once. Here the CDR3 DNA reads TGTGCCAGCAGCCCACCGACCGGACAGGGAGGTTCTGGAAACACCATATATTTT. Residues: CASSPPTGQGGSGNTIYF. The chain joins TRBV7-6 to TRBJ1-3; 8 bases align to TRBD1. Germline assignment: CDR1 SGHVS and CDR2 FNYEAQ. Trimming removed 5 bases from V and 1 base from J; junction bases left unmatched: 13. The CDR3 contains 18 residues.

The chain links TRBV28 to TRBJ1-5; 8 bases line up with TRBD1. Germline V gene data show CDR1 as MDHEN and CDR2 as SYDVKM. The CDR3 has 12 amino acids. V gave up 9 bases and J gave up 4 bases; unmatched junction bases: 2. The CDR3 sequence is CASDRGNQPQHF. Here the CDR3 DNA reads TGTGCCAGTGACAGGGGTAATCAGCCCCAGCATTTT.

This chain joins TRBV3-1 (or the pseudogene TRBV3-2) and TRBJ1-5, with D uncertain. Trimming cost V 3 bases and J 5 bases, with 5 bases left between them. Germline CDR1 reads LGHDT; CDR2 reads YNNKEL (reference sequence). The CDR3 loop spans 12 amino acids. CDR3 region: CASSQGDQPQHF. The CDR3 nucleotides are TGTGCCAGCAGCCAGGGAGATCAGCCCCAGCATTTT.

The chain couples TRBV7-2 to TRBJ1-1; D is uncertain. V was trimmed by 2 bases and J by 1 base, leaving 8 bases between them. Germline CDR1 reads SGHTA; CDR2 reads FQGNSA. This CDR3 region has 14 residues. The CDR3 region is CASSLRRGNTEAFF. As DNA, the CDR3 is TGTGCCAGCAGCTTACGACGGGGGAACACTGAAGCTTTCTTT.

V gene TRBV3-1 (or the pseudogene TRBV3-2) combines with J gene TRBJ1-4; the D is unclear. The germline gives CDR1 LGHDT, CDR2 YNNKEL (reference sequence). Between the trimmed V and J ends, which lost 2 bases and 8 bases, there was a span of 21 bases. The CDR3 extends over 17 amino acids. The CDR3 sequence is CASSQRWSGSDREKLFF. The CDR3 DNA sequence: TGTGCCAGCAGCCAACGCTGGTCGGGGTCGGATCGCGAAAAACTGTTTTTT.